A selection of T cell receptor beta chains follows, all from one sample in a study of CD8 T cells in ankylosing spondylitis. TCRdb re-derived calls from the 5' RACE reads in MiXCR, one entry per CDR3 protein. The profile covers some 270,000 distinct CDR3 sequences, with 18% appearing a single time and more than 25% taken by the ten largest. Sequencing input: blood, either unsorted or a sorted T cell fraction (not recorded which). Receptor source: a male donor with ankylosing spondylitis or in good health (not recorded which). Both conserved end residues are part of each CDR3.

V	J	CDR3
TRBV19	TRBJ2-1	CASSTPPSGSRNEQFF
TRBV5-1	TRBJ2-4	CASSLPDENIQYF
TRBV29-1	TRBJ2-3	CSVDPGQGGTDTQYF
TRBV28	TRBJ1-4	CASSGGWTNEKLFF
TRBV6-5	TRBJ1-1	CASSYAGGRTEAFF
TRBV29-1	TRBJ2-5	CSARLEAQYF
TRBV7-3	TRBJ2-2	CASSLTGPGELFF
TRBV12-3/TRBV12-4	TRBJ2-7	CASSLGGLVKRETYEQYF
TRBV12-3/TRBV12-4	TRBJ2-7	CASSLGGLDSLRKQYF
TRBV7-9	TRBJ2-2	CASSSTGTGDNTGELFF
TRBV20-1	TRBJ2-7	CSAMSSGSATSYEQYF
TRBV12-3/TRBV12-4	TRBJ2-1	CATLDRLYNEQFF
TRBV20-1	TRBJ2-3	CSARDPGRTDTQYF
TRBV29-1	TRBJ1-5	CSVLLQGSQHF
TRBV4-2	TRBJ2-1	CASSQDSSGRMYEQFF
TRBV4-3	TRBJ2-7	CASSQDKGFSYEQYF
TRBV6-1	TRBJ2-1	CASNLAGGSYNEQFF
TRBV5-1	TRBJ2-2	CASSAGTAHTGELFF
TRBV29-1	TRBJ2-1	CSVEDPWDATIYNEQFF
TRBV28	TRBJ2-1	CASNPGYSYNEQFF
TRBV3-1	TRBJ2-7	CASSQPGQTYEQYF
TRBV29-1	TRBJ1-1	CSVPKTGRSGNTEAFF
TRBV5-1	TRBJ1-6	CASSPTGTENSPLHF
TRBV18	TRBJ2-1	CASSQVSLAGATYNEQFF
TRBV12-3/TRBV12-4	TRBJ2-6	CASSLGRTYSGANVLTF
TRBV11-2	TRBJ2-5	CASSLAPRVGRETQYF
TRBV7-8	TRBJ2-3	CASSLVPDTQYF
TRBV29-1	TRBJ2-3	CSVENRVDTQYF
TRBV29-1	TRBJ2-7	CSVAHPDRSYEQYF
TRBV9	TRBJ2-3	CASSEGLAGVGPPTDTQYF
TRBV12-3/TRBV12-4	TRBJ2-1	CASSSPWYNEQFF
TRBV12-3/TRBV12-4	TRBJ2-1	CASSFIAGIDEQFF
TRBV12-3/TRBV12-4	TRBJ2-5	CASSSTPKETQYF